These 4 T cell receptor beta chains came from one sample sequenced in a study of cytomegalovirus exposure and HLA in healthy donors (dated by TCRdb to 2016 to 2017). The library was produced with the immunoSEQ multiplex PCR assay. A mixture of 60 forward primers for TCR Vbeta segments and 13 reverse primers for TCR Jbeta segments was used in the multiplex PCR. TCRdb's version of the immuneACCESS table is confined to in-frame rearrangements and falls short of the full clone set. An unresolved V gene accounts for under half of the shortfall where checked; the remainder is of unknown origin. Present in this sample are over 120,000 clones, roughly four fifths of which were seen just once. The ten largest account for roughly 9.7% of the sample. Sequenced input: PBMCs. The receptors shown here come from a woman in her sixties or seventies in good health and CMV-seropositive.

The DNA of the CDR3 is TGTGCCAGTATGCCGGGGCTAGCGGGACCCACAGATACGCAGTATTTT. Its translation: CASMPGLAGPTDTQYF. The chain combines TRBV19 with TRBJ2-3, with 9 nucleotides matching TRBD2. Germline CDR1 reads LNHDA; CDR2 reads SQIVND (reference sequence). The CDR3 is made up of 16 amino acids. V shed 7 bases, J shed 2 bases, and the junction held 10 bases outside the gene matches.

The gene calls are TRBV2 and TRBJ1-1, with 11 bases lining up with TRBD1. CDR1 SNHLY and CDR2 FYNNEI come from the germline V gene. Trimming removed 7 bases from V and 5 bases from J; junction bases left unmatched: 3. This CDR3 contains 13 residues. CDR3 coding DNA: TGTGCCAGCATGGGACAGGGGGGGACTGAAGCTTTCTTT. Amino acids: CASMGQGGTEAFF.

The chain carries TRBV6-5 and TRBJ1-5, with TRBD1 identical over 7 bases. The CDR3 totals 14 residues. Unmatched junction bases numbered 5, after V lost 6 bases and J lost 3 bases. CDR1 and CDR2 from the germline V gene are MNHEY and SVGAGI. The CDR3 DNA sequence: TGTGCCAGCAGGGAGGGACAGTACAATCAGCCCCAGCATTTT. Residues: CASREGQYNQPQHF.

This clone has just one count. The chain joins TRBV19 to TRBJ2-5; 8 nucleotides line up with TRBD2. Losses at the gene ends were 1 base for V and 4 bases for J; bases not matched to a gene: 5. Germline V gene data show CDR1 as LNHDA and CDR2 as SQIVND (reference sequence). CDR3 length: 15 residues. DNA of the CDR3: TGTGCCAGTAGTATAGCCCTCACTAGCGGAGAGACCCAGTACTTC. Translated: CASSIALTSGETQYF.